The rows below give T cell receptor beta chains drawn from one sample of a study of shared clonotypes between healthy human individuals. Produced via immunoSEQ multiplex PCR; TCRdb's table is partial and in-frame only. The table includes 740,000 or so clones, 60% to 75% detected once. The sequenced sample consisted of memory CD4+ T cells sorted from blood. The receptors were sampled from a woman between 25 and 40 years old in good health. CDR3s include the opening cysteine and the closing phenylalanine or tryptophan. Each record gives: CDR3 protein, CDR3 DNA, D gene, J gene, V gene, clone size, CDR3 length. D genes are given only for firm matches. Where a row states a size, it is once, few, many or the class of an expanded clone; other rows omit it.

CDR3 protein: CASIDEGARNTGELFF
CDR3 DNA: TGTGCCAGTATCGATGAGGGGGCCAGGAACACCGGGGAGCTGTTTTTT
D gene: TRBD1
J gene: TRBJ2-2
V gene: TRBV19
clone size: few
CDR3 length: 16

CDR3 protein: CASSERTGRNQPQHF
CDR3 DNA: TGTGCCAGCAGTGAACGGACAGGTCGCAATCAGCCCCAGCATTTT
D gene: TRBD1
J gene: TRBJ1-5
V gene: TRBV2
clone size: -
CDR3 length: 15

CDR3 protein: CASSGSGRGSYNEQFF
CDR3 DNA: TGTGCCAGCAGTGGAAGTGGGAGGGGGTCCTACAATGAGCAGTTCTTC
D gene: -
J gene: TRBJ2-1
V gene: TRBV2
clone size: -
CDR3 length: 16

CDR3 protein: CASSLDSNQPQHF
CDR3 DNA: TGTGCCAGCAGCTTAGATAGTAATCAGCCCCAGCATTTT
D gene: -
J gene: TRBJ1-5
V gene: TRBV7-6
clone size: few
CDR3 length: 13

CDR3 protein: CASSPRTGSRQPQHF
CDR3 DNA: TGTGCCAGCAGCCCTAGGACAGGGTCCCGGCAGCCCCAGCATTTT
D gene: TRBD1
J gene: TRBJ1-5
V gene: TRBV7-8
clone size: -
CDR3 length: 15

CDR3 protein: CASSLGTGGSTQYF
CDR3 DNA: TGTGCCAGCAGCTTGGGGACAGGAGGGTCTACGCAGTATTTT
D gene: -
J gene: TRBJ2-3
V gene: TRBV5-6
clone size: few
CDR3 length: 14

CDR3 protein: CASCLEASYEQYF
CDR3 DNA: TGTGCCAGCTGTCTCGAGGCCTCCTACGAGCAGTACTTC
D gene: -
J gene: TRBJ2-7
V gene: TRBV28
clone size: -
CDR3 length: 13

CDR3 protein: CASSPDSEKLFF
CDR3 DNA: TGTGCCAGCTCCCCGGACAGCGAAAAACTGTTTTTT
D gene: -
J gene: TRBJ1-4
V gene: TRBV4-2
clone size: -
CDR3 length: 12

CDR3 protein: CASSARQGQETQYF
CDR3 DNA: TGTGCCAGCAGCGCCCGACAGGGGCAAGAGACCCAGTACTTC
D gene: TRBD1
J gene: TRBJ2-5
V gene: TRBV7-9
clone size: -
CDR3 length: 14

CDR3 protein: CAISESTSVETQYF
CDR3 DNA: TGTGCCATCAGTGAGTCGACTAGCGTCGAGACCCAGTACTTC
D gene: TRBD2
J gene: TRBJ2-5
V gene: TRBV10-3
clone size: -
CDR3 length: 14

CDR3 protein: CASSYRGGEQFF
CDR3 DNA: TGTGCCAGCAGTTACAGGGGTGGTGAGCAGTTCTTC
D gene: -
J gene: TRBJ2-1
V gene: TRBV6-5
clone size: -
CDR3 length: 12

CDR3 protein: CASSQVRRGEKLFF
CDR3 DNA: TGTGCCAGCAGCCAGGTCAGGAGAGGAGAAAAACTGTTTTTT
D gene: -
J gene: TRBJ1-4
V gene: TRBV11-2
clone size: -
CDR3 length: 14

CDR3 protein: CSVEDRDTATF
CDR3 DNA: TGCAGCGTTGAAGATAGGGACACGGCTACCTTC
D gene: -
J gene: TRBJ1-2
V gene: TRBV29-1
clone size: -
CDR3 length: 11

CDR3 protein: CASSLGGGPDQPQHF
CDR3 DNA: TGTGCCAGCAGTTTAGGGGGGGGGCCGGATCAGCCCCAGCATTTT
D gene: -
J gene: TRBJ1-5
V gene: TRBV28
clone size: -
CDR3 length: 15

CDR3 protein: CAINPPSGTSADPPTKNIQYF
CDR3 DNA: TGTGCCATCAACCCCCCATCCGGGACTAGCGCCGATCCACCGACCAAAAACATTCAGTACTTC
D gene: TRBD2
J gene: TRBJ2-4
V gene: TRBV10-3
clone size: -
CDR3 length: 21